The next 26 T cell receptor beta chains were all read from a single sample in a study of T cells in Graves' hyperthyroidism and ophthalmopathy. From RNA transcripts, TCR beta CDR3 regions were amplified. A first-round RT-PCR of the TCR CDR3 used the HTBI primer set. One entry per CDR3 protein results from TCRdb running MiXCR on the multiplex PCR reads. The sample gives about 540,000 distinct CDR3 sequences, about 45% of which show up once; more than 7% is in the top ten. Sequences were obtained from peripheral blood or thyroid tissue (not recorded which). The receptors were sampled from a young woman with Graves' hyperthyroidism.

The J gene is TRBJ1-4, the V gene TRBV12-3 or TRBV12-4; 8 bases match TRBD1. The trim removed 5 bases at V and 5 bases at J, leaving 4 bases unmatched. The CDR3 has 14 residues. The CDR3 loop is CASSMGQENEKLFF. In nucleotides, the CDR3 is TGTGCCAGCAGTATGGGACAGGAGAATGAAAAACTGTTTTTT.

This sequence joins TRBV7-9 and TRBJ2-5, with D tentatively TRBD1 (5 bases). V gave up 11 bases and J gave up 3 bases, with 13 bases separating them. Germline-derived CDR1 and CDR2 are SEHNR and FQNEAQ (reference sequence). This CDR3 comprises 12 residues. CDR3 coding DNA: TGTGCCGGGGCTGTAGGGGAAGAGACCCAGTACTTC. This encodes CAGAVGEETQYF.

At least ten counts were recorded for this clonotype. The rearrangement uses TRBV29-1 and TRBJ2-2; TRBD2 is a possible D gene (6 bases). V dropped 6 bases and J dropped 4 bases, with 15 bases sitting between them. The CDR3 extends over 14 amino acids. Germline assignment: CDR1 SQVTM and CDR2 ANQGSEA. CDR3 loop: CSVWDGTVTGELFF. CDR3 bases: TGCAGCGTGTGGGATGGGACTGTCACCGGGGAGCTGTTTTTT.

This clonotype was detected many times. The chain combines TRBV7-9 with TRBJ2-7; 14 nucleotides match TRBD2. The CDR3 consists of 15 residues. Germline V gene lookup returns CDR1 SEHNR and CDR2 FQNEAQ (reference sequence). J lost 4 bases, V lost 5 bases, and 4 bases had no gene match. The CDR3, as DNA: TGTGCCAGCAGCGGGACTAGCGGGAGAAGATACGAGCAGTACTTC. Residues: CASSGTSGRRYEQYF.

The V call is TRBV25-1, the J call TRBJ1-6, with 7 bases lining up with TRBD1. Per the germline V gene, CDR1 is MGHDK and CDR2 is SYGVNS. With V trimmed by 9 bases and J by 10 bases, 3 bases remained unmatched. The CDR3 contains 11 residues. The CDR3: CASKTGSPLHF. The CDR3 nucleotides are TGTGCCAGTAAGACAGGGTCACCCCTCCACTTT.

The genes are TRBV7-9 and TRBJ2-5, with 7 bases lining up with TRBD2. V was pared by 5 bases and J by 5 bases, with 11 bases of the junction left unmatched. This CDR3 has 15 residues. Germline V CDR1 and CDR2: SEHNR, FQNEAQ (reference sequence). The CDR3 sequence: CASSPVWGGRETQYF. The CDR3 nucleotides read TGTGCCAGCAGCCCGGTGTGGGGGGGGAGGGAGACCCAGTACTTC. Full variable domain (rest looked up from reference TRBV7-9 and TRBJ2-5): DTGVSQNPRHKITKRGQNVTFRCDPISEHNRLYWYRQTLGQGPEFLTYFQNEAQLEKSRLLSDRFSAERPKGSFSTLEIQRTEQGDSAMYLCASSPVWGGRETQYFGPGTRLLVL.

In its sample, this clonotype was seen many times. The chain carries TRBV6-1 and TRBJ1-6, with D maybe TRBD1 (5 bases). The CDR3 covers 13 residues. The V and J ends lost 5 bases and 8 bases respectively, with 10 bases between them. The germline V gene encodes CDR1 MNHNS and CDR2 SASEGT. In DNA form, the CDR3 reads TGTGCCAGCAGTCGGGACTGGGATTCACCCCTCCACTTT. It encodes CASSRDWDSPLHF.

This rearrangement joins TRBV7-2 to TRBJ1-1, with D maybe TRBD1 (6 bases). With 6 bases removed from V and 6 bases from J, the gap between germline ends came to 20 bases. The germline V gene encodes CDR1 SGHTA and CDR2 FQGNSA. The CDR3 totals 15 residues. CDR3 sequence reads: CASRTVNRVSPEAFF. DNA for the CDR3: TGTGCCAGCAGGACCGTAAACAGGGTGAGCCCTGAAGCTTTCTTT.

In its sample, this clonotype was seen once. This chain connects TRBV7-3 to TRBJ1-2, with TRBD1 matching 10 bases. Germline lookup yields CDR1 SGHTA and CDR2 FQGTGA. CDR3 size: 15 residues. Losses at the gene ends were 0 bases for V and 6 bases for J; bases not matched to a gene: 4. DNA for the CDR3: TGTGCCAGCAGCTTAACCGGGACAGGGGTCGATGGCTACACCTTC. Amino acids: CASSLTGTGVDGYTF.

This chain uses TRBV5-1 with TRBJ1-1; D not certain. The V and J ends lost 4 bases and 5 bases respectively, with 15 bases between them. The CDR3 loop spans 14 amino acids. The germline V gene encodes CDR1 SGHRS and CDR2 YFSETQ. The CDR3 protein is CASSRESGRTEAFF. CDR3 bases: TGCGCCAGCAGCAGGGAATCGGGTCGGACTGAAGCTTTCTTT. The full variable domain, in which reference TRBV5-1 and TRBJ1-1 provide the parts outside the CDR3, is KAGVTQTPRYLIKTRGQQVTLSCSPISGHRSVSWYQQTPGQGLQFLFEYFSETQRNKGNFPGRFSGRQFSNSRSEMNVSTLELGDSALYLCASSRESGRTEAFFGQGTRLTVV.

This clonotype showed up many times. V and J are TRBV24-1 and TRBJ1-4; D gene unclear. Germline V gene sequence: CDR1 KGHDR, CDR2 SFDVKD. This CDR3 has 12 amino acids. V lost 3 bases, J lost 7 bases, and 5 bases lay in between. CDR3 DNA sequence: TGTGCCACCAGTGATGTGGGTGAAAAACTGTTTTTT. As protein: CATSDVGEKLFF.

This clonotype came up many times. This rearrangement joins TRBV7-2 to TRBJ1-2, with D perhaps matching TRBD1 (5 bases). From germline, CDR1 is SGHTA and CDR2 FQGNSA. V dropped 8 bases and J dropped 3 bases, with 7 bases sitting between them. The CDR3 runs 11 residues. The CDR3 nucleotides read TGTGCCAGCGTAGGGGACTATGGCTACACCTTC. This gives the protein CASVGDYGYTF.

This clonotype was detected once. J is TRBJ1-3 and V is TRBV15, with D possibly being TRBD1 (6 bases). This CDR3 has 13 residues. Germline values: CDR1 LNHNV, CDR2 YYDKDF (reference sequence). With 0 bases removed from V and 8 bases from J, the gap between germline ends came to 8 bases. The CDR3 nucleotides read TGTGCCACCAGCAGAGACCAGGGGTACACCATATATTTT. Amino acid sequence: CATSRDQGYTIYF.

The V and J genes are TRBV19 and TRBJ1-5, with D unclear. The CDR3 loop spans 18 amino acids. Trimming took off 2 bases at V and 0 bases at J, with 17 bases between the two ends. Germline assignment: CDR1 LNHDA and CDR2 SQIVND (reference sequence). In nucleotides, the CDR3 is TGTGCCAGTAGTATATCCGTGCGACAAACCTATAGCAATCAGCCCCAGCATTTT. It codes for CASSISVRQTYSNQPQHF.

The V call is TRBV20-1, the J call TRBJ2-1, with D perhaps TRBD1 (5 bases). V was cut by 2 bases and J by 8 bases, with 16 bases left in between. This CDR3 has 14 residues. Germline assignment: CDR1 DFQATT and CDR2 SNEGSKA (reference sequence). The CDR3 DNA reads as TGCAGTGCTAGATCGGCCAACAGGTTGGATGAGCAGTTCTTC. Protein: CSARSANRLDEQFF.

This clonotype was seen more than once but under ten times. The CDR3 loop is CASSGSQDGYTF. In nucleotides, the CDR3 is TGTGCCAGTAGTGGATCTCAGGACGGCTACACCTTC. The chain has TRBV19 and TRBJ1-2; D is unresolved. Germline V gene data show CDR1 as LNHDA and CDR2 as SQIVND (reference sequence). Trimming shortened V by 5 bases and J by 8 bases, and 12 bases separated the two germline ends. CDR3 length: 12 amino acids.

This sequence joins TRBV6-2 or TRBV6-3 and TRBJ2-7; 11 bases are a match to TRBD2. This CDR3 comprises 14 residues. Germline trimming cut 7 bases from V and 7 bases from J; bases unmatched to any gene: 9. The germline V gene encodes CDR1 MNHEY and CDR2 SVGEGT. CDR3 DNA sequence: TGTGCCAGCATAGCGGGACTAGCGGCTTTGGAGCAGTACTTC. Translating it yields CASIAGLAALEQYF.

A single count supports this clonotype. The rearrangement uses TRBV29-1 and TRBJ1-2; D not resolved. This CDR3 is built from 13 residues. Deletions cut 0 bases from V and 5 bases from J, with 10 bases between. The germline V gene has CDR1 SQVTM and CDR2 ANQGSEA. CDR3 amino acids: CSVEELLNYGYTF. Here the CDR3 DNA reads TGCAGCGTTGAAGAGTTGCTTAATTATGGCTACACCTTC.

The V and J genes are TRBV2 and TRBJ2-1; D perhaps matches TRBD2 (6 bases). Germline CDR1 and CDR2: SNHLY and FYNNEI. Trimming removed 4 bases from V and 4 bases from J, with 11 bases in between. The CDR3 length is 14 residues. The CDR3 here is CASSGTRGYNEQFF. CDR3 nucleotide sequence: TGTGCCAGCAGTGGCACCCGGGGGTACAATGAGCAGTTCTTC.

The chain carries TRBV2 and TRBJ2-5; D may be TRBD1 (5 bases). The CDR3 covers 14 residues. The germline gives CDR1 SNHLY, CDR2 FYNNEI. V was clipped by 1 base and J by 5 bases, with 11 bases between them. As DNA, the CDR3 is TGTGCCAGCAGTGAAGAGATAGGACACGAGACCCAGTACTTC. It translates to CASSEEIGHETQYF.

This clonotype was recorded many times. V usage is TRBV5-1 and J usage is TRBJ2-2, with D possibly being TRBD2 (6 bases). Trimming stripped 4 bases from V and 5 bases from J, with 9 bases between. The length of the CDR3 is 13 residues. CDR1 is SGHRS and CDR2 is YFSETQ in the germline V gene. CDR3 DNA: TGCGCCAGCAGCCCGGCGGGGACCGGGGAGCTGTTTTTT. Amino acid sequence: CASSPAGTGELFF.

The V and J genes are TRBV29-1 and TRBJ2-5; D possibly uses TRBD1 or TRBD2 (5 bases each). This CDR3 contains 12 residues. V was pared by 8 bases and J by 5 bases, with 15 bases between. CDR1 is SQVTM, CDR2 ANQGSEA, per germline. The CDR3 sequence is CSSLSEGETQYF. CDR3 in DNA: TGCAGCAGTTTATCAGAGGGGGAGACCCAGTACTTC.

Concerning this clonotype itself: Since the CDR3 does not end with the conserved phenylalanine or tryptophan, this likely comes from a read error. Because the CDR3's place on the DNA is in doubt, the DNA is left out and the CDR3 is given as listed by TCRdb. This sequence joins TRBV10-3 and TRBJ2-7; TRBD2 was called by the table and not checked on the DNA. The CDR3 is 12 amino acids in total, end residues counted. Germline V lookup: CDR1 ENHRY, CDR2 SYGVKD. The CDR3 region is CAIRPFALPRSY.

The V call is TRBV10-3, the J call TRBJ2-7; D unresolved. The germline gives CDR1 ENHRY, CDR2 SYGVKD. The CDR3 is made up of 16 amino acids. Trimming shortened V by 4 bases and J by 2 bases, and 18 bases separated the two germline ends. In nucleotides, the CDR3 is TGTGCCATCAGTGCCAGCAGCCTGGAAGAAACCTACGAGCAGTACTTC. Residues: CAISASSLEETYEQYF.

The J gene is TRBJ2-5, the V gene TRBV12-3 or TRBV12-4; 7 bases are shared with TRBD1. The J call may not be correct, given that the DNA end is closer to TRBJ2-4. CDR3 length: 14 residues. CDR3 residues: CASSPGTVANIQYF. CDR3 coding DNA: TGTGCCAGCAGTCCTGGGACAGTGGCAAACATTCAGTACTTC.

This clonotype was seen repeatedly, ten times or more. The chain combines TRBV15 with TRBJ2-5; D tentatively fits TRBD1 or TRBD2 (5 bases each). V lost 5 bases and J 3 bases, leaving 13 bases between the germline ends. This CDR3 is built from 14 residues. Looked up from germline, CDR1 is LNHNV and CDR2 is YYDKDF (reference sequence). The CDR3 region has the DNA TGTGCCACCAGCGCCCGGGACGGGAAAGAGACCCAGTACTTC. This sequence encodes CATSARDGKETQYF.